This T cell receptor (beta chain) was captured by sequencing in a study of identical twins. General study findings and limits: Conclusions were drawn cross-sectionally by statistical analysis, without following the same donors. Cord blood beta clonotypes present at high abundance carried fewer insertions; no such pattern appeared in memory repertoires. Twin-shared out-of-frame alpha sequences showed excess low generation probability.

TCRdb processed the 5' RACE reads anew with MiXCR; each CDR3 protein has one entry. The repertoire includes approximately 470,000 distinct CDR3 sequences, approximately 15% of them detected once, and about 0.52% sits in the top ten. The ends lost 4 bases at V and 6 bases at J; junction bases unmatched: 10. The CDR3 length is 16 residues. Comments on this clonotype: Its specificity is not known.

These data were also reused for a study on yellow fever vaccine responses in identical twins. That source adds: Reported findings indicate that twins' vaccine T cell responses seemed partially convergent, partially personalized.

The chain has TRBV12-3 or TRBV12-4 and TRBJ2-7; TRBD2 matches at 12 bases. The material sequenced was CD4+ T cells sorted from blood. The sequence derives from a woman between 18 and 30 years old in good health. CDR3 sequence (DNA): TGTGCCAGCAGTTCTCGGACTAGCGGGAACCAACGCGAGCAGTACTTC. It codes for CASSSRTSGNQREQYF.